Following are 20 T cell receptor beta chains from one sample sequenced in a study of chemoradiotherapy in HPV16-positive cancers (dated by TCRdb to 2021 to 2024). Library preparation used the immunoSEQ multiplex PCR assay. The immuneACCESS repertoire file appears here via TCRdb, limited to in-frame rearrangements. These files lack a portion of the clones; in checked studies, under half of the deficit traces to unresolved V genes, and the cause of the others is not known. The sample data list about 13,000 clones, and under 85% of these were observed just once. Less than 6% of the sample comes from the top ten. Material: blood, obtained from a patient who underwent chemoradiotherapy. These receptors were obtained from a human donor with HPV-associated anogenital cancer.

The sample holds a few counts of this clone. The genes are TRBV2 and TRBJ2-5, with 12 bases that match TRBD2. The germline V gene has CDR1 SNHLY and CDR2 FYNNEI. The J segment lost 5 bases and the V segment lost 4 bases, leaving 5 bases of the junction unmatched. This CDR3 has 15 residues. The CDR3 DNA follows: TGTGCCAGCAGTGTCCTAGCGGGGGGGCTGGAGACCCAGTACTTC. This translates into CASSVLAGGLETQYF.

The chain has TRBV13 and TRBJ2-2; 9 positions match TRBD1. Germline CDR1 and CDR2: PRHDT and FYEKMQ (reference sequence). V shed 5 bases and J 5 bases; nucleotides not matched to a gene: 9. This CDR3 region has 16 residues. CDR3 coding DNA: TGTGCCAGCAGCCGAAGAACCGGGACAGGGACCGGGGAGCTGTTTTTT. Its protein is CASSRRTGTGTGELFF.

This clone was seen more than once but under ten times. The rearrangement joins TRBV11-2 to TRBJ2-7, with D tentatively TRBD1 or TRBD2 (5 bases each). This CDR3 comprises 15 residues. Trimming stripped 0 bases from V and 2 bases from J, with 11 bases between. Germline V gene sequence: CDR1 SGHAT, CDR2 FQNNGV. The CDR3 region is CASSLDGTAAYEQYF. The CDR3, as DNA: TGTGCCAGCAGCTTAGATGGGACGGCCGCCTACGAGCAGTACTTC.

The CDR3 sequence: CASSQDRSGNTIYF. In nucleotides, the CDR3 is TGTGCCAGCTCACAGGACCGCTCTGGAAACACCATATATTTT. The rearrangement links TRBV6-1 to TRBJ1-3, with a possible D match to TRBD1 (5 bases). The V end lost 8 bases, the J end lost 0 bases, and 11 bases lay between the germline ends. CDR1 MNHNS and CDR2 SASEGT come from the germline V gene. The length of the CDR3 is 14 residues.

The genes are TRBV9 and TRBJ1-3, with 8 bases identical to TRBD1. V was pared by 0 bases and J by 2 bases, with 10 bases of the junction left unmatched. CDR3 length equals 18 residues. Germline-derived CDR1 and CDR2 are SGDLS and YYNGEE. As DNA, the CDR3 is TGTGCCAGCAGCGTAGCCCCACTGGGCAGGGGGCCTGGAAACACCATATATTTT. Amino acid sequence: CASSVAPLGRGPGNTIYF.

The J gene is TRBJ1-3, the V gene TRBV25-1; TRBD1 is a possible D gene (6 bases). CDR1 and CDR2 (germline): MGHDK, SYGVNS. Between the trimmed V and J ends, which lost 3 bases and 4 bases, there was a span of 13 bases. The CDR3 is 15 residues long. The CDR3 DNA reads TGTGCCAGCAGTGACACAGGGTCCCTCGGAAACACCATATATTTT. Amino acid sequence: CASSDTGSLGNTIYF.

This chain links TRBV27 with TRBJ2-6; possibly TRBD2 for D (6 bases). The CDR3 is 16 amino acids. Germline-derived CDR1 and CDR2 are MNHEY and SMNVEV (reference sequence). V gave up 2 bases and J gave up 4 bases, with 12 bases separating them. The CDR3 bases are TGTGCCAGCAGTTTAGATAAGGGAGGAGGGGCCAACGTCCTGACTTTC. This gives the protein CASSLDKGGGANVLTF.

The gene calls are TRBV29-1 and TRBJ1-2; D is unclear. CDR1 is SQVTM, CDR2 ANQGSEA, per germline. Trimming removed 0 bases from V and 4 bases from J, with 6 bases in between. The length of the CDR3 is 12 residues. CDR3 sequence reads: CSVEDLRYGYTF. The CDR3 region has the DNA TGCAGCGTTGAAGATCTACGCTATGGCTACACCTTC.

This chain links TRBV6-1 with TRBJ2-7; D unresolved. This CDR3 spans 14 amino acids. Trimming stripped 8 bases from V and 7 bases from J, with 21 bases between. Germline CDR1 and CDR2: MNHNS and SASEGT. The DNA for the CDR3 is TGTGCCAGCCAAGGAGTAGGACGATCCTGGGAGCAGTACTTC. This gives the protein CASQGVGRSWEQYF.

V and J are TRBV2 and TRBJ2-7; D may correspond to TRBD1 or TRBD2 (5 bases each). Trimming pared 8 bases from V and 3 bases from J, leaving 11 bases between. Germline V gene sequence: CDR1 SNHLY, CDR2 FYNNEI. The CDR3 loop spans 12 amino acids. CDR3 sequence reads: CASCLRGYEQYF. CDR3 DNA: TGTGCCAGCTGTTTGAGGGGCTACGAGCAGTACTTC.

The J gene is TRBJ2-2, the V gene TRBV18; D is unresolved. V gave up 2 bases and J gave up 1 base, with 14 bases separating them. This CDR3 region has 17 residues. Germline V gene sequence: CDR1 KGHSH, CDR2 LQKENI. CDR3 DNA: TGTGCCAGCTCACCAAGAACGACAAGGATGAACACCGGGGAGCTGTTTTTT. This encodes CASSPRTTRMNTGELFF. Combining the CDR3 with reference TRBV18 and TRBJ2-2 gives the whole variable domain NAGVMQNPRHLVRRRGQEARLRCSPMKGHSHVYWYRQLPEEGLKFMVYLQKENIIDESGMPKERFSAEFPKEGPSILRIQQVVRGDSAAYFCASSPRTTRMNTGELFFGEGSRLTVL.

The chain couples TRBV29-1 to TRBJ2-7; either TRBD1 or TRBD2 may supply D (6 bases each). The V gene lost 6 bases and the J gene lost 7 bases, with 16 bases spanning the gap. This CDR3 region has 12 residues. Germline assignment: CDR1 SQVTM and CDR2 ANQGSEA. CDR3 nucleotides: TGCAGCGTAGGGGGGCATCGACGGGAGCAGTACTTC. Translated: CSVGGHRREQYF.

The chain recombines TRBV7-3 with TRBJ2-3, with D possibly matching TRBD1 (6 bases). This CDR3 is built from 13 residues. Germline V gene sequence: CDR1 SGHTA, CDR2 FQGTGA. Trimming removed 4 bases at V and 3 bases at J, with 8 bases between. DNA of the CDR3: TGTGCCAGCAGCTCGACAGGTACAGATACGCAGTATTTT. It specifies CASSSTGTDTQYF.

The gene calls are TRBV7-3 and TRBJ2-2, with 9 bases matching TRBD2. Trimming took 0 bases from V and 4 from J; bases not matched to a gene: 9. Germline V gene sequence: CDR1 SGHTA, CDR2 FQGTGA. The CDR3 sequence is 18 residues long. CDR3: CASSLTAGGSSVTGELFF. The CDR3 DNA reads TGTGCCAGCAGCTTAACGGCGGGGGGGTCTTCGGTCACCGGGGAGCTGTTTTTT.

The rearrangement joins TRBV28 to TRBJ2-7, with TRBD2 matching 7 bases. This CDR3 has 14 residues. Germline trimming cut 6 bases from V and 2 bases from J; bases unmatched to any gene: 7. CDR1 is MDHEN, CDR2 SYDVKM, per germline. The CDR3 nucleotides are TGTGCCAGCAGCCTCTCCGGGGGGACCTACGAGCAGTACTTC. Its protein is CASSLSGGTYEQYF.

In DNA form, the CDR3 reads TGTGCTAGTGGCGAGGGGGTGAACACTGAAGCTTTCTTT. Its translation is CASGEGVNTEAFF. V usage is TRBV12-5 and J usage is TRBJ1-1; possible D gene TRBD1, 6 bases. Germline V gene lookup returns CDR1 LGHNT and CDR2 FRNRAP. The CDR3 has 13 residues. The V and J ends lost 6 bases and 0 bases respectively, with 8 bases between them.

The CDR3 region has the DNA TGTGCCAGCAGCCAAGATTGGGGGGGACAGAGCACAGATACGCAGTATTTT. Translated, it gives CASSQDWGGQSTDTQYF. The chain couples TRBV14 to TRBJ2-3, with D possibly being TRBD1 or TRBD2 (7 bases each). CDR1 and CDR2 from the germline V gene are SGHDN and FVKESK. The CDR3 length is 17 residues. Trimming shortened V by 0 bases and J by 0 bases, and 13 bases separated the two germline ends.

The chain uses TRBV19 and TRBJ1-2; a weak D match, TRBD1 (5 bases). Trimming stripped 0 bases from V and 4 bases from J, with 15 bases between. The CDR3 length is 16 residues. CDR1 is LNHDA, CDR2 SQIVND, per germline (reference sequence). This chain's CDR3 is CASSIDGPGLVYGYTF. CDR3 nucleotide sequence: TGTGCCAGTAGTATAGATGGGCCAGGGCTTGTCTATGGCTACACCTTC.

The chain joins TRBV11-2 to TRBJ2-2; D may be TRBD1 (6 bases). The CDR3 covers 15 residues. Trimming removed 7 bases at V and 1 base at J, with 13 bases between. Germline V gene data show CDR1 as SGHAT and CDR2 as FQNNGV. This chain's CDR3 is CASTPDRLNTGELFF. CDR3 nucleotides: TGTGCCAGCACCCCCGACAGGTTGAACACCGGGGAGCTGTTTTTT.

J is TRBJ2-6 and V is TRBV7-9; D may be TRBD1 (5 bases). Germline CDR1 SEHNR, CDR2 FQNEAQ (reference sequence). CDR3 size: 14 residues. Trimming cost V 0 bases and J 11 bases, with 11 bases left between them. The CDR3 is CASSLAGPRDVLTF. CDR3 DNA: TGTGCCAGCAGCTTAGCGGGGCCACGGGACGTCCTGACTTTC.